A selection of T cell receptor beta chains follows, all from one sample in a study of OX40 agonist ivuxolimab in advanced cancers. This table comes from immunoSEQ multiplex PCR, and its TCRdb copy is limited to in-frame clones, with some not included. The sample yields 45,000 to 65,000 clones, more than 70% seen once. The input for sequencing was CD4+ or CD8+ T cells sorted from blood, taken in a trial of the OX40 agonist ivuxolimab. The receptors come from an adult with an advanced solid tumor such as melanoma, head and neck, liver or kidney cancer. Each CDR3 is given with its conserved first and last residue. The order of the fields is D gene, clone size, J gene, V gene, CDR3 protein, CDR3 DNA. The D gene is left open where the match is weak. Not every row has a clone size; where given, it reads once, few, many or a size class.

TRBD1 | - | TRBJ2-5 | TRBV5-4 | CASSLGRQGGDETQYF | TGTGCCAGCAGCTTGGGGCGCCAAGGGGGCGATGAGACCCAGTACTTC
- | - | TRBJ1-2 | TRBV9 | CASSVGSLYGYTF | TGTGCCAGCAGCGTTGGCAGCCTCTATGGCTACACCTTC
- | - | TRBJ2-1 | TRBV19 | CASSRQARHNEQFF | TGTGCCAGTAGTAGGCAGGCCCGACACAATGAGCAGTTCTTC
TRBD1 | - | TRBJ1-2 | TRBV6-5 | CASSNHGTGAISYTF | TGTGCCAGCAGTAACCATGGGACAGGAGCTATAAGCTACACCTTC
- | once | TRBJ1-1 | TRBV18 | CASSPPLKGVVRNTEAFF | TGTGCCAGCTCACCACCGTTAAAAGGGGTGGTGAGAAACACTGAAGCTTTCTTT
- | - | TRBJ2-1 | TRBV28 | CASSSPGTTNEQFF | TGTGCCAGCAGTTCACCCGGGACCACGAATGAGCAGTTCTTC
TRBD1 | once | TRBJ1-2 | TRBV5-4 | CASSFQGALDYGYTF | TGTGCCAGCAGCTTCCAGGGGGCATTGGACTATGGCTACACCTTC
- | once | TRBJ1-2 | TRBV27 | CASSPILNRRLPSRSTF | TGTGCCAGCAGTCCAATATTAAATCGGAGACTGCCTAGCAGGTCCACCTTC
TRBD1 | - | TRBJ2-7 | TRBV18 | CASSPTTGGYEQYF | TGTGCCAGCTCACCTACCACAGGGGGGTACGAGCAGTACTTC
TRBD2 | - | TRBJ2-2 | TRBV7-2 | CASSFSGDTGELFF | TGTGCCAGCAGTTTTAGCGGGGACACCGGGGAGCTGTTTTTT
TRBD2 | - | TRBJ2-7 | TRBV18 | CASSPLAGPTSYEQYF | TGTGCCAGCTCACCCCTAGCGGGCCCCACCTCCTACGAGCAGTACTTC
TRBD1 | - | TRBJ1-1 | TRBV29-1 | CSVQTGGNTEAFF | TGCAGCGTTCAGACAGGGGGAAACACTGAAGCTTTCTTT
- | - | TRBJ1-5 | TRBV27 | CASRTIPSNQPQHF | TGTGCCAGCAGGACTATACCTAGCAATCAGCCCCAGCATTTT
- | - | TRBJ1-2 | TRBV4-3 | CASSQEPPYGYTF | TGCGCCAGCAGCCAAGAACCCCCGTATGGCTACACCTTC
- | - | TRBJ2-1 | TRBV2 | CASSAGEANNEQFF | TGTGCCAGCAGTGCAGGGGAGGCTAACAATGAGCAGTTCTTC
- | - | TRBJ2-7 | TRBV27 | CASSLRPPRMGYEQYF | TGTGCCAGCAGCCTCCGGCCCCCAAGGATGGGCTACGAGCAGTACTTC
- | - | TRBJ1-1 | TRBV2 | CASSVGRTNTEAFF | TGTGCCAGCAGTGTAGGCAGGACGAACACTGAAGCTTTCTTT
- | once | TRBJ1-3 | TRBV7-8 | CASSLRVDRLFSGNTIYF | TGTGCCAGCAGCCTGAGAGTCGACAGGCTCTTCAGTGGAAACACCATATATTTT
- | - | TRBJ1-1 | TRBV28 | CASTSWGRAFF | TGTGCCAGCACCTCGTGGGGGCGAGCTTTCTTT
- | few | TRBJ2-2 | TRBV5-6 | CASSLWGARTGELFF | TGTGCCAGCAGCTTGTGGGGGGCGCGTACCGGGGAGCTGTTTTTT
- | - | TRBJ1-5 | TRBV19 | CASQGRLDQPQHF | TGTGCCAGTCAAGGCCGCCTGGATCAGCCCCAGCATTTT
- | - | TRBJ2-1 | TRBV5-4 | CASSLWESYNEQFF | TGTGCCAGCAGCTTGTGGGAGTCGTACAATGAGCAGTTCTTC
TRBD2 | few | TRBJ2-7 | TRBV5-1 | CASSASGRIDEQYF | TGCGCCAGCAGCGCTAGCGGGAGGATTGACGAGCAGTACTTC
TRBD2 | once | TRBJ2-5 | TRBV2 | CASNLGLAGGLQETQYF | TGTGCCAGCAACCTGGGACTAGCGGGAGGCCTCCAAGAGACCCAGTACTTC
- | - | TRBJ2-2 | TRBV11-2 | CASSLAQGLRTGELFF | TGTGCCAGCAGCTTAGCCCAGGGGCTAAGGACCGGGGAGCTGTTTTTT
TRBD2 | few | TRBJ2-1 | TRBV29-1 | CSGVAWSGGNEQFF | TGCAGCGGTGTCGCTTGGAGCGGGGGTAATGAGCAGTTCTTC
TRBD1 | - | TRBJ1-1 | TRBV5-6 | CASSLNLGGLAEAFF | TGTGCCAGCAGCTTGAATCTAGGGGGCTTGGCTGAAGCTTTCTTT
- | - | TRBJ1-1 | TRBV12-5 | CASGLGPNTEAFF | TGTGCTAGTGGATTAGGCCCGAACACTGAAGCTTTCTTT
TRBD1 | - | TRBJ2-2 | TRBV4-1 | CASSQDQGATTGELFF | TGCGCCAGCAGCCAAGATCAGGGGGCGACCACCGGGGAGCTGTTTTTT
- | - | TRBJ2-1 | TRBV9 | CASSSHRDLEQFF | TGTGCCAGCAGCTCCCACAGGGACTTGGAGCAGTTCTTC
- | - | TRBJ1-1 | TRBV25-1 | CASSPGYLNTEAFF | TGTGCCAGCTCCCCAGGTTACCTGAACACTGAAGCTTTCTTT
TRBD1 | - | TRBJ2-7 | TRBV2 | CAGGRQGTYEQYF | TGTGCCGGCGGCAGACAGGGGACCTACGAGCAGTACTTC
- | few | TRBJ2-7 | TRBV15 | CATSRGQVFYEQYF | TGTGCCACCAGCAGAGGACAGGTTTTCTACGAGCAGTACTTC
TRBD1 | - | TRBJ1-1 | TRBV29-1 | CSADRGNTEAFF | TGCAGCGCTGACAGGGGGAACACTGAAGCTTTCTTT
- | - | TRBJ1-4 | TRBV5-8 | CASSLTGRINEKLFF | TGTGCCAGCAGCTTAACGGGACGGATTAATGAAAAACTGTTTTTT
TRBD1 | - | TRBJ2-5 | TRBV27 | CASMGGGTGYETQYF | TGTGCCAGCATGGGGGGCGGGACAGGGTACGAGACCCAGTACTTC
- | - | TRBJ1-6 | TRBV6-5 | CASSYSGRDSPLHF | TGTGCCAGCAGTTACTCCGGCAGGGATTCACCCCTCCACTTT
- | - | TRBJ1-2 | TRBV25-1 | CASRGRNYYGYTF | TGTGCCAGCAGGGGCAGAAATTACTATGGCTACACCTTC
- | - | TRBJ2-3 | TRBV19 | CASSRASTDTQYF | TGTGCCAGTAGTCGGGCCAGCACAGATACGCAGTATTTT
- | - | TRBJ2-7 | TRBV28 | CASSLGGLYEQYF | TGTGCCAGCAGTTTGGGGGGGCTCTACGAGCAGTACTTC
- | - | TRBJ2-7 | TRBV11-1 | CASSFRGGGTYEQYF | TGTGCCAGCAGCTTCAGGGGAGGGGGAACCTACGAGCAGTACTTC
- | - | TRBJ2-7 | TRBV28 | CASSRTYEQYF | TGTGCCAGCAGTCGTACCTACGAGCAGTACTTC
TRBD2 | - | TRBJ2-7 | TRBV6-5 | CASSYRGAYEQYF | TGTGCCAGCAGTTACCGGGGGGCCTACGAGCAGTACTTC
TRBD1 | - | TRBJ1-5 | TRBV7-6 | CASSSQGGQPQHF | TGTGCCAGCAGTTCACAGGGGGGTCAGCCCCAGCATTTT
- | - | TRBJ1-5 | TRBV4-1 | CASSQDRSGGGQPQHF | TGCGCCAGCAGCCAAGATAGAAGCGGGGGTGGGCAGCCCCAGCATTTT
TRBD1 | once | TRBJ1-3 | TRBV18 | CASSSGTAGGNTIYF | TGTGCCAGCTCATCAGGGACAGCGGGAGGAAACACCATATATTTT
TRBD2 | once | TRBJ2-1 | TRBV5-1 | CASSLRLAASYNEQFF | TGCGCCAGCAGCTTGAGGCTAGCGGCCTCCTACAATGAGCAGTTCTTC
- | - | TRBJ1-5 | TRBV6-5 | CASTSREGQPQHF | TGTGCCAGCACCTCACGGGAGGGACAGCCCCAGCATTTT
- | - | TRBJ1-2 | TRBV19 | CASSMRSTNYGYTF | TGTGCCAGTAGTATGCGGTCCACTAACTATGGCTACACCTTC
- | - | TRBJ2-2 | TRBV18 | CASSPPRGRRTGELFF | TGTGCCAGCTCACCACCGAGAGGGCGGCGCACCGGGGAGCTGTTTTTT
- | - | TRBJ2-7 | TRBV2 | CASRADPYEQYF | TGTGCCAGCAGGGCCGACCCTTACGAGCAGTACTTC
TRBD2 | - | TRBJ2-1 | TRBV27 | CASTSGTNNEQFF | TGTGCCAGCACCTCGGGGACTAACAATGAGCAGTTCTTC
- | - | TRBJ2-4 | TRBV7-2 | CASSFGAADRAKNIQYF | TGTGCCAGCAGCTTTGGCGCGGCAGATCGAGCCAAAAACATTCAGTACTTC
- | - | TRBJ1-5 | TRBV7-2 | CASSLAGHQPQHF | TGTGCCAGCAGCTTAGCGGGGCATCAGCCCCAGCATTTT
TRBD1 | - | TRBJ2-2 | TRBV5-1 | CASSWDRGNTGELFF | TGCGCCAGCAGCTGGGACAGGGGGAACACCGGGGAGCTGTTTTTT
TRBD1 | once | TRBJ1-3 | TRBV19 | CASSMDRSLGNTIYF | TGTGCCAGTAGTATGGACAGGTCGTTGGGAAACACCATATATTTT
- | - | TRBJ1-1 | TRBV12-5 | CASGLLMNTEAFF | TGTGCTAGTGGTTTGTTAATGAACACTGAAGCTTTCTTT
TRBD2 | - | TRBJ2-3 | TRBV6-4 | CASSSGTSGRAEDTQYF | TGTGCCAGCAGCTCCGGGACTAGCGGGAGGGCCGAAGATACGCAGTATTTT
TRBD1 | - | TRBJ1-6 | TRBV2 | CASRSGTDVSPLHF | TGTGCCAGCAGGTCCGGGACAGATGTTTCACCCCTCCACTTT